A selection of T cell receptor beta chains follows, all from one sample in a study of shared clonotypes between healthy human individuals. Profiling relied on immunoSEQ multiplex PCR, and the TCRdb table lists in-frame clones only, not all of them. The sample carries roughly 2.6 million clones, around 90% recorded once. Sample: naive CD4+ T cells sorted from blood. These receptors all stem from a man aged 18 to 30 in good health. Both conserved end residues are part of each CDR3. The D gene is left open where the match is weak. Not every row has a clone size; where given, it reads once, few, many or a size class.

CDR3nt | CDR3aa | abundance | v_gene | d_gene | j_gene
TGCGCCAGCAGCTTACAAGGCACTGAAGCTTTCTTT | CASSLQGTEAFF | few | TRBV5-1 | NA | TRBJ1-1
TGTGCCATCACTCTGAGGATTTGGGGCGGGACGAGGAATGAGCAGTTCTTC | CAITLRIWGGTRNEQFF | NA | TRBV10-3 | NA | TRBJ2-1
TGTGCCAGCACGGCCCAGTCTGGGGCCAAAAACATTCAGTACTTC | CASTAQSGAKNIQYF | NA | TRBV6-1 | NA | TRBJ2-4
TGTGCCAGCACCACCCTAGACTTAAGAGAGCAGTACTTC | CASTTLDLREQYF | NA | TRBV27 | NA | TRBJ2-7
TGTGCCAGCAGCTTGGGGCGAAGTTTGGGGAGGACTGAAGCTTTCTTT | CASSLGRSLGRTEAFF | NA | TRBV5-4 | NA | TRBJ1-1
TGTGCCAGCAGAGAAGGACAGGGAGGCAGTTCACCCCTCCACTTT | CASREGQGGSSPLHF | NA | TRBV6-6 | TRBD1 | TRBJ1-6
TGTGCCAGCAGCGGGGGACTTCAGAGCTCCTATAATTCACCCCTCCACTTT | CASSGGLQSSYNSPLHF | NA | TRBV9 | NA | TRBJ1-6
TGTGCCAGCAACCTTCCAAGGGATACCGCTAGCACAGATACGCAGTATTTT | CASNLPRDTASTDTQYF | NA | TRBV2 | NA | TRBJ2-3
TGTGCCAGCAGGTCCCTAGCGGGGGGCTCCTACGAGCAGTACTTC | CASRSLAGGSYEQYF | NA | TRBV6-5 | TRBD2 | TRBJ2-7
TGTGCCAGCAAAGGCTCCCGGGGTGATAATTCACCCCTCCACTTT | CASKGSRGDNSPLHF | NA | TRBV28 | NA | TRBJ1-6
TGCGCCAGCAGCTTGGGTGTGACAGGGAACTATGGCTACACCTTC | CASSLGVTGNYGYTF | NA | TRBV5-1 | TRBD1 | TRBJ1-2
TGTGCCAGCAGTTACTCGTGGGACAGGGCTCACGAGCAGTACTTC | CASSYSWDRAHEQYF | NA | TRBV6-6 | TRBD1 | TRBJ2-7
TGTGCCAGCAGCCCCCCGGGGCTGCGGGATCAAGAGACCCAGTACTTC | CASSPPGLRDQETQYF | NA | TRBV5-4 | NA | TRBJ2-5
TGTGCCAGCAGCTTCAGAGGAGATCAGATGAACACTGAAGCTTTCTTT | CASSFRGDQMNTEAFF | NA | TRBV5-4 | NA | TRBJ1-1
TGTGCCAGCAGCCCCCGGACTAGCGGGAGATTCGCCGAGCAGTACTTC | CASSPRTSGRFAEQYF | once | TRBV5-8 | TRBD2 | TRBJ2-7
TGTGCCACCACCCGGGGAACCAAGAGCTCCTACGAGCAGTACTTC | CATTRGTKSSYEQYF | NA | TRBV6-5 | NA | TRBJ2-7
TGTGCCAGCAGCCCTAGGACTTCCTACGAGCAGTACTTC | CASSPRTSYEQYF | NA | TRBV13 | NA | TRBJ2-7
TGTGCCAGCAGCTTATTACGGATCGACACTGAAGCTTTCTTT | CASSLLRIDTEAFF | NA | TRBV7-2 | NA | TRBJ1-1
TGTGCCAGCAGCTTTTCAGCGGGGGGGCGTGGTGAGCAGTTCTTC | CASSFSAGGRGEQFF | NA | TRBV7-9 | TRBD2 | TRBJ2-1
TGTGCCAGCAGCTTATGGGCTGACCCAAACAATGAGCAGTTCTTC | CASSLWADPNNEQFF | NA | TRBV7-9 | NA | TRBJ2-1
TGCAGTGCCCTAGTTTACACTGAAGCTTTCTTT | CSALVYTEAFF | NA | TRBV20-1 | NA | TRBJ1-1
TGCGCCAGCAGCTTGGGCGGGGTCACTGAAGCTTTCTTT | CASSLGGVTEAFF | NA | TRBV5-1 | NA | TRBJ1-1
TGTGCCAGCAGCGTCCGTCCGGGAGGTGAGCAGTTCTTC | CASSVRPGGEQFF | NA | TRBV25-1 | TRBD2 | TRBJ2-1
TGTGCCAGCAGTCAAGCGGGTGCGGCCACAGATACGCAGTATTTT | CASSQAGAATDTQYF | NA | TRBV7-2 | NA | TRBJ2-3
TGTGCCAGTAGTATTCCAGGGGCCAATCAGCCCCAGCATTTT | CASSIPGANQPQHF | once | TRBV19 | NA | TRBJ1-5
TGTGCCAGCAGCCAAGATGCCCGACAGGGGGTCTCACCCCTCCACTTT | CASSQDARQGVSPLHF | NA | TRBV4-2 | TRBD1 | TRBJ1-6
TGTGCCAGCAGTTTATATGGGATGAGGTCCTATAATTCACCCCTCCACTTT | CASSLYGMRSYNSPLHF | NA | TRBV28 | NA | TRBJ1-6
TGCGCCAGCAGTCAATCCAAGTTTCCCGGGACAGGGGGCCCCTACGAGCAGTACTTC | CASSQSKFPGTGGPYEQYF | NA | TRBV23-1 | TRBD1 | TRBJ2-7
TGCGCCAGCAGTGAGGGGACAGGGGATGAAAAACTGTTTTTT | CASSEGTGDEKLFF | NA | TRBV10-1 | TRBD1 | TRBJ1-4
TGTGCCAGCAGCCCCGGACTAGCGGGAGCGGAGACCCAGTACTTC | CASSPGLAGAETQYF | NA | TRBV7-2 | TRBD2 | TRBJ2-5
TGCGCCAGCAGCCAAGAGGCAGGGCGTACCTACGAGCAGTACTTC | CASSQEAGRTYEQYF | NA | TRBV4-3 | NA | TRBJ2-7
TGTGCCAGCAGCTTACCCGGACAGGGGAGGGGAAAGACCCAGTACTTC | CASSLPGQGRGKTQYF | NA | TRBV11-2 | TRBD1 | TRBJ2-5